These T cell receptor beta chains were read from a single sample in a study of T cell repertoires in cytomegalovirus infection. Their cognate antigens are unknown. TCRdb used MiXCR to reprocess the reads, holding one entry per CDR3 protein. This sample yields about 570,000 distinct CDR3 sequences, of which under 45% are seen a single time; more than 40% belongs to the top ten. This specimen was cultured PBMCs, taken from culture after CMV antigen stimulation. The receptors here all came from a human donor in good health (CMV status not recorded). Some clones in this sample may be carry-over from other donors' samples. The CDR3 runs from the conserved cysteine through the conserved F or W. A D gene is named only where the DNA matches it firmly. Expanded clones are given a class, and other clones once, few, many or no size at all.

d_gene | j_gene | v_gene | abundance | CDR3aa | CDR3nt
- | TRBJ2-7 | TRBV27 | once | CASSSQGARRYEQYF | TGTGCCAGCAGTTCCCAGGGAGCTCGTCGATACGAGCAGTACTTC
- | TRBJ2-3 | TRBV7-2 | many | CASSLGLGADTDTQYF | TGTGCCAGCAGCCTAGGCTTAGGGGCCGACACAGATACGCAGTATTTT
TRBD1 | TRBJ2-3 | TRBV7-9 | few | CASSFLLGRRGRADTQYF | TGTGCCAGCAGCTTCCTATTAGGGCGTAGGGGGCGAGCAGATACGCAGTATTTT
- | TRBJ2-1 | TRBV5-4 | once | CASTLDSLYNEQFF | TGTGCCAGCACCCTGGACAGTCTCTACAATGAGCAGTTCTTC
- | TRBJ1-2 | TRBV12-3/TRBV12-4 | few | CASSSLVRGYTF | TGTGCCAGCAGTTCCTTGGTACGGGGCTACACCTTC
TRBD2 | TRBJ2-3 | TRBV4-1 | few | CASSQSPVAGGPSTDTQYF | TGCGCCAGCAGCCAATCCCCCGTAGCGGGAGGGCCTAGCACAGATACGCAGTATTTT
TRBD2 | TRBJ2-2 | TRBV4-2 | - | CASSQGEGANTGELFF | TGTGCCAGCAGCCAAGGGGAGGGCGCGAACACCGGGGAGCTGTTTTTT
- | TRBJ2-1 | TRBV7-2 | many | CASSQTGGAYNEQFF | TGTGCCAGCAGCCAAACAGGAGGGGCCTACAATGAGCAGTTCTTC
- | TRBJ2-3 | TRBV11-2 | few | CASSLKGDTQYF | TGTGCCAGCAGCTTAAAAGGAGATACGCAGTATTTT
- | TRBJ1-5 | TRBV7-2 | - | CASGVRGNQPQHF | TGTGCCAGCGGTGTGCGCGGCAATCAGCCCCAGCATTTT
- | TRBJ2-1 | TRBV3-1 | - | CASSPRTDANEQFF | TGTGCCAGCAGCCCTCGGACCGACGCCAATGAGCAGTTCTTC
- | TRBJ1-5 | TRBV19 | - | CASARASNQPQHF | TGTGCCAGTGCCAGGGCGTCCAATCAGCCCCAGCATTTT
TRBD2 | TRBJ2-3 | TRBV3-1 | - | CASSQDLTSGSSDTQYF | TGTGCCAGCAGCCAAGACCTGACTAGCGGGAGTTCAGATACGCAGTATTTT
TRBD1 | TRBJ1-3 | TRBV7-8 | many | CASSLSYQGDTIYF | TGTGCCAGCAGCTTATCTTACCAGGGGGACACCATATATTTT
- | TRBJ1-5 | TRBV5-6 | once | CASSASHGGGEGNQPQHF | TGTGCCAGCAGCGCCTCCCATGGGGGGGGAGAGGGCAATCAGCCCCAGCATTTT
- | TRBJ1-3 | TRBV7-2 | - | CASSRQWLGSGNTIYF | TGTGCCAGCAGCAGACAGTGGCTTGGGTCTGGAAACACCATATATTTT
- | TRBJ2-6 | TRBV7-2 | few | CASSYSRAPGANVLTF | TGTGCCAGCAGCTACTCAAGGGCCCCTGGGGCCAACGTCCTGACTTTC
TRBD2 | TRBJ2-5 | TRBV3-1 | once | CASSHRGGEETQYF | TGTGCCAGCAGCCATCGGGGGGGGGAAGAGACCCAGTACTTC
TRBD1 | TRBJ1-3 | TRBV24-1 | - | CATSDSPDRGHGGNTIYF | TGTGCCACCAGTGATTCGCCGGACAGGGGGCACGGAGGAAACACCATATATTTT
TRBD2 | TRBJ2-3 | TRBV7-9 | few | CASSSFSGGAYTDTQYF | TGTGCCAGCAGCTCCTTCAGCGGGGGGGCCTACACAGATACGCAGTATTTT
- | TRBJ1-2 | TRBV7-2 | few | CASKTGLSSYGYTF | TGTGCCAGCAAAACAGGGTTAAGTAGCTATGGCTACACCTTC
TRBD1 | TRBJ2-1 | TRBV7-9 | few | CASSGSTGHEQFF | TGTGCCAGCAGCGGTTCGACAGGGCATGAGCAGTTCTTC
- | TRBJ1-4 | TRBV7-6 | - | CASSQYPGNEKLFF | TGTGCCAGCAGCCAGTACCCGGGTAATGAAAAACTGTTTTTT
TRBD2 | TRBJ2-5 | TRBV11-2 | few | CAAGGLGETQYF | TGTGCGGCGGGAGGGCTCGGGGAGACCCAGTACTTC
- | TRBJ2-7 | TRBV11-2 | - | CASSLIGVPYGQYF | TGTGCCAGCAGCTTAATAGGGGTCCCCTACGGGCAGTACTTC
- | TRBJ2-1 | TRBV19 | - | CASSIREWSDEQFF | TGTGCCAGTAGTATCCGGGAGTGGTCTGATGAGCAGTTCTTC
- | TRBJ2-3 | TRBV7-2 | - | CASSLVGPSDTQYF | TGTGCCAGCAGCTTAGTTGGTCCGTCGGATACGCAGTATTTT
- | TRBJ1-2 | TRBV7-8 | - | CASSLALTGRVFF | TGTGCCAGCAGCTTAGCACTGACAGGTCGCGTCTTTTTT
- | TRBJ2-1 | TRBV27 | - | CASSLGGPVISYNEQFF | TGTGCCAGCAGTTTAGGGGGGCCTGTCATCTCCTACAATGAGCAGTTCTTC
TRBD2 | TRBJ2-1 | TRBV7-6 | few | CASSSTSGRINEQFF | TGTGCCAGCAGCTCAACTAGCGGGAGAATCAATGAGCAGTTCTTC
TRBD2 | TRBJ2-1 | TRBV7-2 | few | CASSFMGLAGKSSYNEQFF | TGTGCCAGCAGCTTTATGGGACTAGCGGGGAAAAGCTCCTACAATGAGCAGTTCTTC
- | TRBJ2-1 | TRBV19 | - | CASSTLGRGDNEQFF | TGTGCCAGTAGTACCCTCGGGCGCGGAGACAATGAGCAGTTCTTC
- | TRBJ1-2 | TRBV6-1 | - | CASSEERLTYGYTF | TGTGCCAGCAGTGAAGAAAGACTGACCTATGGCTACACCTTC
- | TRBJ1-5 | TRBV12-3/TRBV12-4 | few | CASSLVVGNQPQHF | TGTGCCAGCAGTTTAGTGGTAGGCAATCAGCCCCAGCATTTT
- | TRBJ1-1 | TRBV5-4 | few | CASSADRRGLGTEAFF | TGTGCCAGCAGCGCCGATAGAAGGGGCCTCGGAACTGAAGCTTTCTTT
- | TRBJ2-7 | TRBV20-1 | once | CSAQGGSEQYF | TGCAGTGCCCAGGGGGGGTCTGAGCAGTACTTC
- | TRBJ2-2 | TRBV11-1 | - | CASSPGEAGGELFF | TGTGCCAGCAGCCCGGGGGAGGCTGGCGGGGAGCTGTTTTTT
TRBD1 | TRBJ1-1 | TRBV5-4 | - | CASSLMTGDDEAFF | TGTGCCAGCAGCCTCATGACAGGGGATGATGAAGCTTTCTTT
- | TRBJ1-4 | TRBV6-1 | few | CASSDNHLIVEKLFF | TGTGCCAGCAGTGATAACCACCTTATCGTTGAAAAACTGTTTTTT
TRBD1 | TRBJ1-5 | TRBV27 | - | CASSPYRGGNQPQHF | TGTGCCAGCAGTCCCTACAGGGGAGGCAATCAGCCCCAGCATTTT
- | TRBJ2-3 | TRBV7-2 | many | CASSLVRQGGTDTQYF | TGTGCCAGCAGCTTAGTACGCCAGGGCGGCACAGATACGCAGTATTTT
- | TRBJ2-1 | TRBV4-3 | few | CASSQDRGTDEQFF | TGCGCCAGCAGCCAAGATAGGGGGACCGATGAGCAGTTCTTC
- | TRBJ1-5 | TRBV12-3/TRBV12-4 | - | CASSPLGQPQHF | TGTGCCAGCAGTCCGCTTGGGCAGCCCCAGCATTTT
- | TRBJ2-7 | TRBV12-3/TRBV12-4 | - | CASSSRREQYF | TGTGCCAGCAGTAGCCGTAGGGAGCAGTACTTC
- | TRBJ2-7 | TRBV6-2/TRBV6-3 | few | CASSYRWLDEQYF | TGTGCCAGCAGTTACAGGTGGCTCGACGAGCAGTACTTC
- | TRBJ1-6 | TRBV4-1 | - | CASGAGRFSGRNSPLHF | TGCGCCAGCGGGGCAGGGAGGTTCTCGGGTCGGAATTCACCCCTCCACTTT
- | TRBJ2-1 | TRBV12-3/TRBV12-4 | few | CASGVALYNEQFF | TGTGCCAGCGGCGTGGCTCTCTACAATGAGCAGTTCTTC
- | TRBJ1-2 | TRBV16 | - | CASSPSWQSYGYTF | TGTGCCAGCAGTCCCTCCTGGCAGAGCTATGGCTACACCTTC
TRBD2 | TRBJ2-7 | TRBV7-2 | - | CASSLDPGGRVSYEQYF | TGTGCCAGCAGCTTAGACCCGGGAGGGAGGGTCTCCTACGAGCAGTACTTC